This is a list of T cell receptor beta chains from one sample in a study of blood T cell repertoires in COVID-19. The protocol was immunoSEQ multiplex PCR, while the TCRdb copy is restricted to in-frame clones and leaves out a portion. The repertoire has some 120,000 clones, roughly 83% of them found once; the top ten carry approximately 12%. The material sequenced was peripheral blood. The origin of the receptors is a woman younger than 45 who had recovered from COVID-19. CDR3s include the opening cysteine and the closing phenylalanine or tryptophan. The D gene is left open where the match is weak. Size is stated for part of the rows, as once, few or many counts, or as a class when the clone is expanded.

clone_size: -; v_call: TRBV24-1; d_call: TRBD2; j_call: TRBJ2-5; cdr3_nt: TGTGCCACCAGTGATTTTGGTCTAGCGGGGGAAGAGACCCAGTACTTC; cdr3_aa: CATSDFGLAGEETQYF
clone_size: -; v_call: TRBV4-2; d_call: -; j_call: TRBJ2-7; cdr3_nt: TGTGCCAGCAGCCAAGTCCCGGGGGGCCGCGAGTACGAGCAGTACTTC; cdr3_aa: CASSQVPGGREYEQYF
clone_size: -; v_call: TRBV4-1; d_call: TRBD2; j_call: TRBJ2-7; cdr3_nt: TGCGCCAGCAGCCAAGAAGCGGGGGGGATGTCCTACGAGCAGTACTTC; cdr3_aa: CASSQEAGGMSYEQYF
clone_size: -; v_call: TRBV18; d_call: -; j_call: TRBJ1-1; cdr3_nt: TGTGCCAGCTCACCACCGAACGGGATGAACACTGAAGCTTTCTTT; cdr3_aa: CASSPPNGMNTEAFF
clone_size: -; v_call: TRBV9; d_call: -; j_call: TRBJ1-1; cdr3_nt: TGTGCCAGCAGCGCCGAGGACAGCATGAACACTGAAGCTTTCTTT; cdr3_aa: CASSAEDSMNTEAFF
clone_size: -; v_call: TRBV7-9; d_call: -; j_call: TRBJ1-5; cdr3_nt: TGTGCCAGCAGCTTGTACTTGGACAGATCGTCCCCTCAGCCCCAGCATTTT; cdr3_aa: CASSLYLDRSSPQPQHF
clone_size: -; v_call: TRBV5-4; d_call: -; j_call: TRBJ2-5; cdr3_nt: TGTGCCAGCAGCTTGCGACTAACCCAAGAGACCCAGTACTTC; cdr3_aa: CASSLRLTQETQYF
clone_size: -; v_call: TRBV6-2/TRBV6-3; d_call: -; j_call: TRBJ2-4; cdr3_nt: TGTGCCAGCAGTTACGTGAGGGGGGCCAAAAACATTCAGTACTTC; cdr3_aa: CASSYVRGAKNIQYF
clone_size: -; v_call: TRBV27; d_call: TRBD1; j_call: TRBJ1-1; cdr3_nt: TGTGCCAGCAGTATACTCGGGACAGGGCCGAACACTGAAGCTTTCTTT; cdr3_aa: CASSILGTGPNTEAFF
clone_size: -; v_call: TRBV19; d_call: TRBD2; j_call: TRBJ2-1; cdr3_nt: TGTGCCAGTAGGTTCAGCGGGAGTGCCAATGAGCAGTTCTTC; cdr3_aa: CASRFSGSANEQFF
clone_size: -; v_call: TRBV5-6; d_call: -; j_call: TRBJ2-4; cdr3_nt: TGTGCCAGCGAGCGGCGGAGGGGCAAAAACATTCAGTACTTC; cdr3_aa: CASERRRGKNIQYF
clone_size: many; v_call: TRBV4-2; d_call: -; j_call: TRBJ1-5; cdr3_nt: TGTGCCAGCAGCCAAGGACGGGCGGGCTGGGATCAGCCCCAGCATTTT; cdr3_aa: CASSQGRAGWDQPQHF
clone_size: -; v_call: TRBV29-1; d_call: -; j_call: TRBJ2-3; cdr3_nt: TGCAGCGCGACCTCTGGAGAGGAGGGCACAGATACGCAGTATTTT; cdr3_aa: CSATSGEEGTDTQYF
clone_size: -; v_call: TRBV21-1; d_call: -; j_call: TRBJ1-1; cdr3_nt: TGTGCCAGCAGCAATTGGGAACGACAGCCATACCCGAACACTGAAGCTTTCTTT; cdr3_aa: CASSNWERQPYPNTEAFF
clone_size: -; v_call: TRBV4-1; d_call: -; j_call: TRBJ1-5; cdr3_nt: TGCGCCAGCAGCTACCGGGACAACAATCAGCCCCAGCATTTT; cdr3_aa: CASSYRDNNQPQHF
clone_size: -; v_call: TRBV18; d_call: -; j_call: TRBJ2-2; cdr3_nt: TGTGCCAGCTCACCACGTCACGACTCCGGGGAGCTGTTTTTT; cdr3_aa: CASSPRHDSGELFF
clone_size: -; v_call: TRBV30; d_call: -; j_call: TRBJ2-3; cdr3_nt: TGTGCCTGGAGTAAATGGAGGGGGCTGACAGATACGCAGTATTTT; cdr3_aa: CAWSKWRGLTDTQYF
clone_size: -; v_call: TRBV5-4; d_call: -; j_call: TRBJ1-5; cdr3_nt: TGTGCCAGCAGCTTGAGGGGATCTGTGGAGCCCCAGCATTTT; cdr3_aa: CASSLRGSVEPQHF
clone_size: -; v_call: TRBV9; d_call: TRBD2; j_call: TRBJ2-5; cdr3_nt: TGTGCCAGCAGCGTAAGTCTAGCGGGGGAAGAGACCCAGTACTTC; cdr3_aa: CASSVSLAGEETQYF
clone_size: -; v_call: TRBV11-2; d_call: -; j_call: TRBJ2-5; cdr3_nt: TGTGCCAGCAGCCCCACGGAGGCGAGATCCCAGTACTTC; cdr3_aa: CASSPTEARSQYF
clone_size: -; v_call: TRBV5-5; d_call: TRBD1; j_call: TRBJ1-6; cdr3_nt: TGTGCCAGCAGCTTGACAGGGGTGGCCTCACCCCTCCACTTT; cdr3_aa: CASSLTGVASPLHF
clone_size: -; v_call: TRBV30; d_call: -; j_call: TRBJ1-4; cdr3_nt: TGTGCCTGGAGTGTTCGTGAAAAACTGTTTTTT; cdr3_aa: CAWSVREKLFF
clone_size: -; v_call: TRBV7-3; d_call: TRBD2; j_call: TRBJ2-1; cdr3_nt: TGTGCCAGCAGCTCTGCGAGCGGGGGCCCTTCCTACAATGAGCAGTTCTTC; cdr3_aa: CASSSASGGPSYNEQFF
clone_size: -; v_call: TRBV5-1; d_call: TRBD1; j_call: TRBJ2-1; cdr3_nt: TGCGCCAGCAGCCAGGGACAGGGCGTTTTTGGTGAGCAGTTCTTC; cdr3_aa: CASSQGQGVFGEQFF
clone_size: -; v_call: TRBV12-3/TRBV12-4; d_call: TRBD1; j_call: TRBJ1-5; cdr3_nt: TGTGCCAGCAGGTCTGACAGGGAGCCCCAGCATTTT; cdr3_aa: CASRSDREPQHF
clone_size: -; v_call: TRBV15; d_call: TRBD1; j_call: TRBJ1-5; cdr3_nt: TGTGCCACCAGCAGAGAAGGGGGCAGGGTGCCCCAGCATTTT; cdr3_aa: CATSREGGRVPQHF
clone_size: -; v_call: TRBV18; d_call: -; j_call: TRBJ1-5; cdr3_nt: TGTGCCAGCTCCCTTAGTAAAGTAAGCAATCAGCCCCAGCATTTT; cdr3_aa: CASSLSKVSNQPQHF
clone_size: -; v_call: TRBV7-9; d_call: TRBD2; j_call: TRBJ2-7; cdr3_nt: TGTGCCAGCAGCGCCTGGGACTACAACTACTACGAGCAGTACTTC; cdr3_aa: CASSAWDYNYYEQYF
clone_size: -; v_call: TRBV6-5; d_call: -; j_call: TRBJ1-3; cdr3_nt: TGTGCCAGCAGTTCAACAGTCTTTTATGGAAACACCATATATTTT; cdr3_aa: CASSSTVFYGNTIYF
clone_size: -; v_call: TRBV29-1; d_call: TRBD1; j_call: TRBJ2-7; cdr3_nt: TGCAGCGTTGAGACAGGGGAGTCCTACGAGCAGTACTTC; cdr3_aa: CSVETGESYEQYF
clone_size: -; v_call: TRBV4-2; d_call: TRBD2; j_call: TRBJ2-1; cdr3_nt: TGTGCCAGCAGCTTTACCCTAGCGGGAGAGTACAATGAGCAGTTCTTC; cdr3_aa: CASSFTLAGEYNEQFF
clone_size: once; v_call: TRBV6-5; d_call: -; j_call: TRBJ1-2; cdr3_nt: TGTGCCAGCAGTAACGGGGGTCTCTATGGCTACACCTTC; cdr3_aa: CASSNGGLYGYTF
clone_size: -; v_call: TRBV29-1; d_call: TRBD1; j_call: TRBJ1-1; cdr3_nt: TGCAGCGTTGTGAAACAGGGGGCTGAAGCTTTCTTT; cdr3_aa: CSVVKQGAEAFF
clone_size: -; v_call: TRBV6-5; d_call: -; j_call: TRBJ2-1; cdr3_nt: TGTGCCAGCAGTTACCCGCTAAATGAGCAGTTCTTC; cdr3_aa: CASSYPLNEQFF
clone_size: many; v_call: TRBV27; d_call: -; j_call: TRBJ1-5; cdr3_nt: TGTGCCAGCAGTTTACGACAGGGCAATCAGCCCCAGCATTTT; cdr3_aa: CASSLRQGNQPQHF
clone_size: -; v_call: TRBV20-1; d_call: TRBD1; j_call: TRBJ1-2; cdr3_nt: TGCAGTGCGCGGGACAGCTATGGCTACACCTTC; cdr3_aa: CSARDSYGYTF
clone_size: -; v_call: TRBV4-1; d_call: TRBD2; j_call: TRBJ2-5; cdr3_nt: TGCGCCAGCAGCCTCAGAGCGGGAGGGATGCGGGAGACCCAGTACTTC; cdr3_aa: CASSLRAGGMRETQYF